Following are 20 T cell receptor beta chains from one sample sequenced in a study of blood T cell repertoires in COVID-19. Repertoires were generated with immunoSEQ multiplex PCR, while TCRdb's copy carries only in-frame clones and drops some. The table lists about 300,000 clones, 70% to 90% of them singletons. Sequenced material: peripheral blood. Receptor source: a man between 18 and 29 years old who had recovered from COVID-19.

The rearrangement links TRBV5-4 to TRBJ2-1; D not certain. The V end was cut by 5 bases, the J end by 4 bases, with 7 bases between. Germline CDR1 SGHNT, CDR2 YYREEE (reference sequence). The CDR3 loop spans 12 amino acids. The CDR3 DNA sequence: TGTGCCAGCAGTAATAGATACAATGAGCAGTTCTTC. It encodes CASSNRYNEQFF.

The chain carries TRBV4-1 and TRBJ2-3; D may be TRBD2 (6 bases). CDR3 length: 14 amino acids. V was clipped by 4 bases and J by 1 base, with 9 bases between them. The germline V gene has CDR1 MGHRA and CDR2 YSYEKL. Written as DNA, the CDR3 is TGCGCCAGCAGCCGACTAGGGGGCACAGATACGCAGTATTTT. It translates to CASSRLGGTDTQYF.

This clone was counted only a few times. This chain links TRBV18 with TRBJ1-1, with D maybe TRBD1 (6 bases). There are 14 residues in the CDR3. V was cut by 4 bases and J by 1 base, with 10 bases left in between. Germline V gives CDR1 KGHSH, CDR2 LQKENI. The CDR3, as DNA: TGTGCCAGCTCACGATGGACAGAGAACACTGAAGCTTTCTTT. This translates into CASSRWTENTEAFF.

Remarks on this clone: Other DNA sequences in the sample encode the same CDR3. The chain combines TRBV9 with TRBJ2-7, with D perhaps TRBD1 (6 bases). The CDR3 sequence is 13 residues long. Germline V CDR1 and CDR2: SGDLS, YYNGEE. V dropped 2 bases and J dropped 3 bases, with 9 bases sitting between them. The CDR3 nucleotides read TGTGCCAGCAGCGTGACAGGAGGCTACGAGCAGTACTTC. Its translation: CASSVTGGYEQYF.

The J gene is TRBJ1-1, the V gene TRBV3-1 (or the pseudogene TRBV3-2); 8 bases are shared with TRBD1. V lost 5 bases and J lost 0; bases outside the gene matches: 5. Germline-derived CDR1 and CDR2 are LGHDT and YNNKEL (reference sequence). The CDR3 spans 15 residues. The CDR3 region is CASSSTGVMNTEAFF. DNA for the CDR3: TGTGCCAGCAGCTCGACAGGGGTTATGAACACTGAAGCTTTCTTT.

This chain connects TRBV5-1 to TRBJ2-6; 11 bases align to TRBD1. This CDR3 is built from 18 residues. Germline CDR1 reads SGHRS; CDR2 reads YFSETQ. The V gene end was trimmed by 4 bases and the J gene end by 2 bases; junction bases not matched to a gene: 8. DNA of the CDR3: TGCGCCAGCAGCCTTCCGGGACAGGGGGTAACTGGGGCCAACGTCCTGACTTTC. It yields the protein CASSLPGQGVTGANVLTF.

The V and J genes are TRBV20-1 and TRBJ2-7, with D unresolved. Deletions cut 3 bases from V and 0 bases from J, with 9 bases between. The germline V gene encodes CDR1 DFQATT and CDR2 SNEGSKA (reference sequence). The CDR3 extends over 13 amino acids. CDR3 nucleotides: TGCAGTGCTAGTCGAGGCAGCTCCTACGAGCAGTACTTC. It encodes CSASRGSSYEQYF.

This CDR3 is CASSRTGGPYNEQFF. CDR3 nucleotides: TGCGCCAGCAGCCGGACTGGCGGCCCTTACAATGAGCAGTTCTTC. V is TRBV5-1 and J is TRBJ2-1; TRBD2 might be the D (5 bases). Trimming removed 4 bases at V and 4 bases at J, with 15 bases between. Germline V CDR1 and CDR2: SGHRS, YFSETQ. This CDR3 has 15 residues.

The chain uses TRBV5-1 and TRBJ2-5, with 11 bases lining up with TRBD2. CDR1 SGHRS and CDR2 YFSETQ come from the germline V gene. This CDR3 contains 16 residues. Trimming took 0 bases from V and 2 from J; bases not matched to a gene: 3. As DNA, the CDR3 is TGCGCCAGCAGCTTGGTTGGGACTAGCGGTCAAGAGACCCAGTACTTC. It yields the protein CASSLVGTSGQETQYF.

The CDR3 bases are TGCAGCGTTGAAGTTAATAGCGGGAGTCACACCGGGGAGCTGTTTTTT. Translated: CSVEVNSGSHTGELFF. The V gene is TRBV29-1, the J gene TRBJ2-2; 9 nucleotides align to TRBD2. This CDR3 is 16 amino acids long. Germline values: CDR1 SQVTM, CDR2 ANQGSEA. Germline trimming cut 1 base from V and 3 bases from J; bases unmatched to any gene: 6.

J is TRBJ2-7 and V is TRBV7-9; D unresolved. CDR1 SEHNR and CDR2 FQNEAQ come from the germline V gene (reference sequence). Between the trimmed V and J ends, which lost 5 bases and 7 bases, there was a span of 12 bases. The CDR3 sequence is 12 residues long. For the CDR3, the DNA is TGTGCCAGCAGCCCGACTGGAATTGAGCAGTACTTC. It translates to CASSPTGIEQYF.

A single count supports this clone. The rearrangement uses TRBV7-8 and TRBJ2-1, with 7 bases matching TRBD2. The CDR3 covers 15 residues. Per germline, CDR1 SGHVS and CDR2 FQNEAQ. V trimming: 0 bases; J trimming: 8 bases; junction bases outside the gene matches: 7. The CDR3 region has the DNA TGTGCCAGCAGCTTAGCGGAGGGAGGGCCGCATGAGCAGTTCTTC. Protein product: CASSLAEGGPHEQFF.

The CDR3: CASSFGDSSYLGNEQFF. The CDR3 DNA reads as TGTGCCAGCAGCTTCGGGGACAGCTCTTATCTCGGCAATGAGCAGTTCTTC. The chain recombines TRBV7-9 with TRBJ2-1; 7 nucleotides match TRBD1. The V and J ends lost 3 bases and 6 bases, in that order; junction bases with no gene match: 14. This CDR3 spans 17 amino acids. CDR1 and CDR2 from the germline V gene are SEHNR and FQNEAQ (reference sequence).

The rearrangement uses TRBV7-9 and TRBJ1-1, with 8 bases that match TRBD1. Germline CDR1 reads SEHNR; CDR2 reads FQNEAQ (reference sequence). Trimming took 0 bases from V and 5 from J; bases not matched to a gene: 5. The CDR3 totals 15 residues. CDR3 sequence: CASSLAQGASTEAFF. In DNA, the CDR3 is TGTGCCAGCAGCTTAGCGCAGGGGGCGAGTACTGAAGCTTTCTTT.

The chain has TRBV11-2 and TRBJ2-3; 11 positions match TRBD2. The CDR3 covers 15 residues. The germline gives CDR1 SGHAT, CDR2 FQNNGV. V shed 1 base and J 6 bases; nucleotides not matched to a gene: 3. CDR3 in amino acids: CASSLVGTSGDTQYF. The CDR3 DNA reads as TGTGCCAGCAGCTTAGTTGGGACTAGCGGCGATACGCAGTATTTT.

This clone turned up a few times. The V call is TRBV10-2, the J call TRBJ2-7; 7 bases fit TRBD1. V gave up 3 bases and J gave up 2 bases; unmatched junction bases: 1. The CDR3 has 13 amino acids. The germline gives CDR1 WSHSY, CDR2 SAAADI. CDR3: CASSDTGAYEQYF. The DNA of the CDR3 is TGCGCCAGCAGTGATACAGGGGCCTACGAGCAGTACTTC.

CDR3 DNA sequence: TGTGCCAGTAGTATAGTTGCGGGTTCTTTGGATACGCAGTATTTT. Translation gives CASSIVAGSLDTQYF. The V call is TRBV19, the J call TRBJ2-3, with D maybe TRBD2 (5 bases). The CDR3 is made up of 15 amino acids. V lost 1 base and J lost 6, with 14 bases in between. The germline CDR1 and CDR2 sequences are LNHDA and SQIVND (reference sequence).

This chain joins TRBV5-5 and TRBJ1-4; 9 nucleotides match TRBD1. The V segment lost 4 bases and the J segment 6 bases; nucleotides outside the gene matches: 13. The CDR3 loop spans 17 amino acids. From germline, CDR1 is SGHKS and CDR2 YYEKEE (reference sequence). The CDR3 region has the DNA TGTGCCAGCAGCGGACTACGACAGGGGGGATCTCATGAAAAACTGTTTTTT. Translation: CASSGLRQGGSHEKLFF.

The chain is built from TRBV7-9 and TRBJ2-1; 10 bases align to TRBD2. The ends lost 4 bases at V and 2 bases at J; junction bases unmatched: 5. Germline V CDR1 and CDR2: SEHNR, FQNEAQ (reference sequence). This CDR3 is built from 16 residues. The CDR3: CASSSIAGGPYNEQFF. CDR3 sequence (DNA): TGTGCCAGCAGCTCCATAGCGGGAGGCCCCTACAATGAGCAGTTCTTC.

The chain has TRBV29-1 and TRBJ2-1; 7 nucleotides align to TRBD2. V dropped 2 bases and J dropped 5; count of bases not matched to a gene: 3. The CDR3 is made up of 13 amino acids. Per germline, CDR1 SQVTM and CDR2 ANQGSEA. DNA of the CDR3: TGCAGCGTTGAACTAGCGGCGAACAATGAGCAGTTCTTC. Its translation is CSVELAANNEQFF.